A single sample is the source of the 9 T cell receptor beta chains below, sequenced in a study of blood T cell repertoires in COVID-19 (dated by TCRdb to about 2020). Libraries were built with the immunoSEQ multiplex PCR assay. The immuneACCESS repertoire file appears here via TCRdb, limited to in-frame rearrangements. These files lack a portion of the clones; in checked studies, under half of the deficit traces to unresolved V genes, and the cause of the others is not known. The sample table lists 100,000 to 150,000 clones, approximately 87% of them with a count of one. The leading ten clones occupy 2% to 2.5% of the sample. The sample consisted of peripheral blood. These receptors were obtained from a man aged 50 to 59 with active COVID-19.

This chain joins TRBV24-1 and TRBJ2-1; D perhaps matches TRBD2 (5 bases). Looked up from germline, CDR1 is KGHDR and CDR2 is SFDVKD. The V gene lost 3 bases and the J gene lost 8 bases, with 13 bases spanning the gap. The CDR3 runs 14 residues. The CDR3 DNA reads TGTGCCACCAGTGATGCGACTACCGACCATGAGCAGTTCTTC. It codes for CATSDATTDHEQFF.

The V and J genes are TRBV3-1 (or the pseudogene TRBV3-2) and TRBJ2-2, with no clear D. Germline assignment: CDR1 LGHDT and CDR2 YNNKEL (reference sequence). The CDR3 runs to 15 residues. Between the trimmed V and J ends, which lost 0 bases and 5 bases, there was a span of 10 bases. Written as DNA, the CDR3 is TGTGCCAGCAGCCAAGATCGAGACGGGACCGGGGAGCTGTTTTTT. Translating it yields CASSQDRDGTGELFF.

V is TRBV7-2 and J is TRBJ2-5; tentatively, D is TRBD2 (5 bases). The CDR3 sequence is 14 residues long. The ends were cut back, 1 base at V and 4 bases at J, with 10 bases in the middle. CDR1 SGHTA and CDR2 FQGNSA come from the germline V gene. DNA for the CDR3: TGTGCCAGCAGCTTAGAGCTAGCTCGAGAGACCCAGTACTTC. Translated: CASSLELARETQYF. Full variable domain (rest looked up from reference TRBV7-2 and TRBJ2-5): GAGVSQSPSNKVTEKGKDVELRCDPISGHTALYWYRQSLGQGLEFLIYFQGNSAPDKSGLPSDRFSAERTGGSVSTLTIQRTQQEDSAVYLCASSLELARETQYFGPGTRLLVL.

About this clone itself: The junction does not match germline at one end; this may be a read error. The DNA of the CDR3 is TGTGCTAGCAGTTTGGGGCTAGCGGGGGCAGAGGGGGAGACCCAGTACTTC. Translated: CASSLGLAGAEGETQYF. The chain employs TRBV7-7 and TRBJ2-5, with TRBD2 matching 10 bases. CDR1 SSHAT and CDR2 FNYEAQ come from the germline V gene (reference sequence). The length of the CDR3 is 17 residues. The full variable domain, completed using reference TRBV7-7 and TRBJ2-5, is GAGVSQSPRYKVTKRGQDVTLRCDPISSHATLYWYQQALGQGPEFLTYFNYEAQPDKSGLPSDRFSAERPEGSISTLTIQRTEQRDSAMYRCASSLGLAGAEGETQYFGPGTRLLVL.

The CDR3: CASSWPGLGYGYTF. CDR3 bases: TGTGCCAGCAGTTGGCCGGGACTAGGCTATGGCTACACCTTC. This sequence joins TRBV5-4 and TRBJ1-2; a weak D match, TRBD1 (5 bases). CDR3 size: 14 residues. V was clipped by 5 bases and J by 4 bases, with 15 bases between them. Per the germline V gene, CDR1 is SGHNT and CDR2 is YYREEE (reference sequence).

The chain joins TRBV19 to TRBJ2-3; 9 bases line up with TRBD2. The CDR3 loop spans 14 amino acids. Germline CDR1 LNHDA, CDR2 SQIVND (reference sequence). V was clipped by 10 bases and J by 6 bases; unmatched bases: 11. The CDR3 region is CATRRGGGADTQYF. In DNA, the CDR3 is TGTGCCACTAGGAGGGGCGGGGGGGCCGATACGCAGTATTTT.

With respect to this clone: The same CDR3 is also encoded by other DNA sequences in this sample. V is TRBV12-3 or TRBV12-4 and J is TRBJ1-1; no clear D gene. This CDR3 has 13 amino acids. The V end was cut by 2 bases, the J end by 0 bases, with 4 bases between. As DNA, the CDR3 is TGTGCCAGCAGTTTACAGGTGAACACTGAAGCTTTCTTT. Translated, it gives CASSLQVNTEAFF.

The V gene is TRBV11-1, the J gene TRBJ2-3; D not certain. Trimming took 3 bases from V and 2 from J, leaving 15 bases between them. Germline loops: CDR1 SGHAT, CDR2 FQDESV (reference sequence). The CDR3 sequence is 16 residues long. Here the CDR3 reads CASSFGVTQNTDTQYF. The CDR3 nucleotides read TGTGCCAGCAGCTTCGGAGTGACGCAGAACACAGATACGCAGTATTTT.

This clone was observed a single time. The chain uses TRBV11-1 and TRBJ2-1; 9 nucleotides agree with TRBD2. V shed 4 bases and J 5 bases; nucleotides not matched to a gene: 6. The germline V gene encodes CDR1 SGHAT and CDR2 FQDESV (reference sequence). This CDR3 comprises 15 residues. CDR3 coding DNA: TGTGCCAGCAGCTCTACTAGCGGGTACAACAATGAGCAGTTCTTC. As protein: CASSSTSGYNNEQFF.